Listed here are 8 T cell receptor beta chains from one sample, sequenced in a study of cytomegalovirus exposure and HLA in healthy donors (dated by TCRdb to 2015 to 2018). The method was the immunoSEQ multiplex PCR assay. For the multiplex PCR, a mixture combining 60 forward primers for TCR Vbeta segments and 13 reverse primers for TCR Jbeta segments was used. Here the immuneACCESS table is served through TCRdb, limited to in-frame sequences with V and J called. Missing clones are a known gap in these copies; in checked studies unresolved V genes cover under half, and the rest lacks a known reason. This sample comprises 90,000 to 140,000 clones, roughly 79% of them detected only once. The top ten clonotypes cover 5.6% of the sample. Sequencing was done on a sample of PBMCs. Receptors were obtained from a male donor in good health and CMV-seronegative.

The chain employs TRBV14 and TRBJ2-5; D call uncertain. The CDR3 is 12 residues long. The germline V gene has CDR1 SGHDN and CDR2 FVKESK. The V gene lost 5 bases and the J gene lost 10 bases, with 14 bases spanning the gap. The CDR3 reads CASSYGPGGQYF. The CDR3 DNA sequence: TGTGCCAGCAGCTACGGTCCGGGTGGCCAGTACTTC.

This clone was seen many times. The genes are TRBV6-1 and TRBJ2-7; TRBD2 aligns across 9 bases. Germline values: CDR1 MNHNS, CDR2 SASEGT. Trimming cost V 4 bases and J 2 bases; bases outside gene matches: 6. The length of the CDR3 is 15 residues. CDR3 in amino acids: CASSAEGGRAYEQYF. DNA for the CDR3: TGTGCCAGCAGTGCCGAGGGCGGGAGGGCCTACGAGCAGTACTTC.

The chain joins TRBV19 to TRBJ2-5; the D is unclear. CDR3 length equals 14 residues. Germline V gene sequence: CDR1 LNHDA, CDR2 SQIVND (reference sequence). V gave up 6 bases and J gave up 1 base, with 12 bases separating them. The CDR3 protein is CASSPSWSQETQYF. For the CDR3, the DNA is TGTGCCAGTAGCCCGTCGTGGAGCCAAGAGACCCAGTACTTC.

Details on this clone: The identical CDR3 is also encoded by other nucleotide sequences in the sample. The chain has TRBV7-9 and TRBJ2-7, with TRBD1 matching 9 bases. J gave up 3 bases and V 4 bases, and 7 bases lay outside the gene matches. Germline CDR1 and CDR2: SEHNR and FQNEAQ (reference sequence). This CDR3 spans 15 amino acids. The CDR3 region is CASSSPPGQGYEQYF. In DNA form, the CDR3 reads TGTGCCAGCAGCTCCCCACCGGGACAGGGCTACGAGCAGTACTTC. The variable domain in full, with the rest retrieved from reference TRBV7-9 and TRBJ2-7, is DTGVSQNPRHKITKRGQNVTFRCDPISEHNRLYWYRQTLGQGPEFLTYFQNEAQLEKSRLLSDRFSAERPKGSFSTLEIQRTEQGDSAMYLCASSSPPGQGYEQYFGPGTRLTVT.

The chain is built from TRBV6-8 and TRBJ1-5, with a tentative D call TRBD1 (5 bases). The ends were cut back, 0 bases at V and 2 bases at J, with 11 bases in the middle. Germline CDR1 reads MNHGY; CDR2 reads SAAAGT. The CDR3 length is 16 residues. This CDR3 reads CASSYSLGACNQPQHF. CDR3 nucleotide sequence: TGTGCCAGCAGTTACTCATTAGGGGCTTGCAATCAGCCCCAGCATTTT.

The rearrangement uses TRBV27 and TRBJ2-1, with 7 bases aligning to TRBD1. The junction had 8 bases not matched to a gene; V was cut back by 2 bases and J by 4 bases. Germline assignment: CDR1 MNHEY and CDR2 SMNVEV (reference sequence). The CDR3 has 16 residues. DNA for the CDR3: TGTGCCAGCAGTTTAGCCAGGACAGGATTATACAATGAGCAGTTCTTC. Amino acids: CASSLARTGLYNEQFF.

CDR3 region: CASSLPPGTAKTGELFF. The DNA for the CDR3 is TGTGCCAGCAGTTTGCCTCCGGGGACAGCCAAGACCGGGGAGCTGTTTTTT. The V and J genes are TRBV27 and TRBJ2-2, with 7 nucleotides matching TRBD1. After removal of 3 bases from V and 5 bases from J, the junction contained 12 bases not matched to a gene. Germline CDR1 is MNHEY and CDR2 is SMNVEV (reference sequence). This CDR3 has 17 residues.

The genes are TRBV6-4 and TRBJ2-7; 8 nucleotides align to TRBD2. CDR1 is MRHNA and CDR2 is SNTAGT in the germline V gene. The CDR3 covers 14 residues. J lost 5 bases, V lost 4 bases, and 7 bases had no gene match. DNA for the CDR3: TGTGCCAGCAGTGGAAAGCGGGAGTGCAACGAGCAGTACTTC. It encodes CASSGKRECNEQYF.